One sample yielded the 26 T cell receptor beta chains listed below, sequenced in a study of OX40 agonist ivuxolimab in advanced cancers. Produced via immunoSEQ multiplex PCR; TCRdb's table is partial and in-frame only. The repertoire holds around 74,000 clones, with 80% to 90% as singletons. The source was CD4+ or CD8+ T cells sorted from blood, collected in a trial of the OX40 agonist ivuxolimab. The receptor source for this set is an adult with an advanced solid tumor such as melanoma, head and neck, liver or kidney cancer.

The CDR3 is CASSLGSGTEAFF. The CDR3 nucleotides are TGTGCCAGCAGTTTGGGGTCTGGGACTGAAGCTTTCTTT. The V and J genes are TRBV6-5 and TRBJ1-1; D is unclear. Per the germline V gene, CDR1 is MNHEY and CDR2 is SVGAGI. CDR3 length: 13 residues. The ends were cut back, 4 bases at V and 5 bases at J, with 11 bases in the middle.

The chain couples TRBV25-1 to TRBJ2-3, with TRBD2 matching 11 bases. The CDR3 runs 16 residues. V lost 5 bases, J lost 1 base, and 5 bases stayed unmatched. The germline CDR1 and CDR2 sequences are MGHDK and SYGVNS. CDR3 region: CASSLTSGGRTDTQYF. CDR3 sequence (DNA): TGTGCCAGCAGTCTTACTAGCGGGGGCCGCACAGATACGCAGTATTTT.

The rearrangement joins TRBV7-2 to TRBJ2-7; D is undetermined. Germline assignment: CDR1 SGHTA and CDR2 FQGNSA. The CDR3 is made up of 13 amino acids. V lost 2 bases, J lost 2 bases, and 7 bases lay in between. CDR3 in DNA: TGTGCCAGCAGCTTAAACTCTGCCTACGAGCAGTACTTC. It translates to CASSLNSAYEQYF.

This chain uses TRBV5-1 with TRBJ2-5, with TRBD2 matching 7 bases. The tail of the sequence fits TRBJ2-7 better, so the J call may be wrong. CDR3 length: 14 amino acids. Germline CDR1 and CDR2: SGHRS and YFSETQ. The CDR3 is CASSLGGSMDEQYF. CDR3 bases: TGCGCCAGCAGCTTGGGCGGGAGCATGGACGAGCAGTACTTC.

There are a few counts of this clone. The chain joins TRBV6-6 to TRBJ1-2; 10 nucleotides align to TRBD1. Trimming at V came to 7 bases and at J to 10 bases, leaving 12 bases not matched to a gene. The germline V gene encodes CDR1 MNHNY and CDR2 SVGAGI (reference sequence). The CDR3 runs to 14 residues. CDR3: CASTLRQGAGDYTF. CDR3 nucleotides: TGTGCCAGCACCCTACGACAGGGGGCAGGGGACTACACCTTC.

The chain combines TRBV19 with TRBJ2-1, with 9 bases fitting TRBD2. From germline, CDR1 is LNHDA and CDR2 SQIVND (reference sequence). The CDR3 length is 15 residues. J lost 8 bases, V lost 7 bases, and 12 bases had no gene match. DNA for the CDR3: TGTGCCAGTAAAAGCTTTGCGCGGGAGGGGCATGAGCAGTTCTTC. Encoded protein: CASKSFAREGHEQFF.

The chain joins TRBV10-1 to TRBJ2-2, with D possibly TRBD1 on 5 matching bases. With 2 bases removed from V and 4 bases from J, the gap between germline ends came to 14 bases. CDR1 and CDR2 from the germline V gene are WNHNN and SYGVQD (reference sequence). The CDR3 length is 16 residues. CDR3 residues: CASSETGQGITGELFF. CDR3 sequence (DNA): TGCGCCAGCAGTGAGACTGGGCAGGGAATCACCGGGGAGCTGTTTTTT.

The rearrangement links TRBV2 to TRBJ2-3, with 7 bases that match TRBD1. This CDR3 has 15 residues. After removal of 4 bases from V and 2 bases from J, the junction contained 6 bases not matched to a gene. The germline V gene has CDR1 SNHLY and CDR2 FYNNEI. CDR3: CASSGGQLDTDTQYF. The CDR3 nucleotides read TGTGCCAGCAGTGGGGGACAGCTTGACACAGATACGCAGTATTTT.

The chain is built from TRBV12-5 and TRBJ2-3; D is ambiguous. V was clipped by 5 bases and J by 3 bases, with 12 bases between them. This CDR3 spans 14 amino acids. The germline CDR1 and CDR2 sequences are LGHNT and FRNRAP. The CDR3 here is CASGTGRRTDTQYF. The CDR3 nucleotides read TGTGCTAGTGGTACCGGACGGCGGACAGATACGCAGTATTTT.

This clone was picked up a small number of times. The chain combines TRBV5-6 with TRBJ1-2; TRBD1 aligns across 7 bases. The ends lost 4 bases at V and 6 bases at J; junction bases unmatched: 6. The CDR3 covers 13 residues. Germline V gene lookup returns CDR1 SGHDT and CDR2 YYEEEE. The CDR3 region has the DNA TGTGCCAGCAGCAGCCCCAGGGGGAATGGCTACACCTTC. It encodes CASSSPRGNGYTF.

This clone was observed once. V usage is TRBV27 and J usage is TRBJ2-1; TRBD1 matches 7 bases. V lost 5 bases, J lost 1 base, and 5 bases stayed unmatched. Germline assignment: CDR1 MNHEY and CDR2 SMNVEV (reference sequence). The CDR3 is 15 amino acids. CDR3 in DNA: TGTGCCAGCAGTCCCCGGACAGGTTCCTACAATGAGCAGTTCTTC. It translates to CASSPRTGSYNEQFF.

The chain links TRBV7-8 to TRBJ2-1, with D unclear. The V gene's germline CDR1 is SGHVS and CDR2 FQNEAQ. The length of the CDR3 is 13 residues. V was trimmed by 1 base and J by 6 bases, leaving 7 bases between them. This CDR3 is CASSLGGTNEQFF. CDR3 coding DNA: TGTGCCAGCAGCTTAGGTGGCACCAATGAGCAGTTCTTC.

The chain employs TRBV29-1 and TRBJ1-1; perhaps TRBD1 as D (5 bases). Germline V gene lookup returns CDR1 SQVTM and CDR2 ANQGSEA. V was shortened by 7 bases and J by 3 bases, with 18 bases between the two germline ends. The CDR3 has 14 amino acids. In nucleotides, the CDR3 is TGCAGCGCCAGCCCCAATACAGGTTACACTGAAGCTTTCTTT. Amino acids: CSASPNTGYTEAFF.

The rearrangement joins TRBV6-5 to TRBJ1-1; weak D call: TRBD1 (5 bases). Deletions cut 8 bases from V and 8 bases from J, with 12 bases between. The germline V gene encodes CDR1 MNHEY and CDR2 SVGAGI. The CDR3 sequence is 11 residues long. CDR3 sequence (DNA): TGTGCCAGCGAGCGGGGACTCGAAGCTTTCTTT. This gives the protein CASERGLEAFF.

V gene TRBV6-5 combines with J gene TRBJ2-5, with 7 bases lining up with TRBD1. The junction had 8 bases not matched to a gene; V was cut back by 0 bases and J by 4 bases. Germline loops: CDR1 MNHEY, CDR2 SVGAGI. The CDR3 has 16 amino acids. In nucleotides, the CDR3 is TGTGCCAGCAGTTACTCCTCTATGACAGGGTTAGAGACCCAGTACTTC. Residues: CASSYSSMTGLETQYF.

The CDR3 sequence is CASSGGDTIISGNTIYF. CDR3 coding DNA: TGTGCCAGCAGCGGGGGGGACACTATTATCTCTGGAAACACCATATATTTT. The chain employs TRBV9 and TRBJ1-3, with a tentative D call TRBD1 (6 bases). Trimming shortened V by 3 bases and J by 0 bases, and 16 bases separated the two germline ends. From germline, CDR1 is SGDLS and CDR2 YYNGEE. The CDR3 runs to 17 residues. Looking up the rest from reference TRBV9 and TRBJ1-3 gives the full variable domain: DSGVTQTPKHLITATGQRVTLRCSPRSGDLSVYWYQQSLDQGLQFLIQYYNGEERAKGNILERFSAQQFPDLHSELNLSSLELGDSALYFCASSGGDTIISGNTIYFGEGSWLTVV.

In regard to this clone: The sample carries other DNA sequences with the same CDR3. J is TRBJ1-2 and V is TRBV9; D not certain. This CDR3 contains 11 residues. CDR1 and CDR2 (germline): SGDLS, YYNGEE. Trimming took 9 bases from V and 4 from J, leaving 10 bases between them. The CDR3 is CATGGPYGYTF. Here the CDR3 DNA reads TGTGCCACGGGAGGCCCCTATGGCTACACCTTC.

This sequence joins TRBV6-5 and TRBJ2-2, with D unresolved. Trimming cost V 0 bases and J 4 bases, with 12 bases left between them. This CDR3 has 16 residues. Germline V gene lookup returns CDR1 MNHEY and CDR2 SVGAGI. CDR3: CASSYSEPLGTGELFF. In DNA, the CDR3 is TGTGCCAGCAGTTACTCCGAACCCTTGGGCACCGGGGAGCTGTTTTTT.

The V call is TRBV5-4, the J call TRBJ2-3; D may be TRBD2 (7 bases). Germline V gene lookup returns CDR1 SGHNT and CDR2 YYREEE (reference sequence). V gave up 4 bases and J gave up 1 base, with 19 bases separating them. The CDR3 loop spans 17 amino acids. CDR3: CASSPGAGAPRTDTQYF. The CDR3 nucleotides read TGTGCCAGCAGCCCGGGGGCGGGGGCACCTCGCACAGATACGCAGTATTTT.

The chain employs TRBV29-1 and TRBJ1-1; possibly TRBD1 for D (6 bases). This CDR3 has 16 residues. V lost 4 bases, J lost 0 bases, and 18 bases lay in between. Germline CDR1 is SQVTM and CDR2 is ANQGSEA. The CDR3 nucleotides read TGCAGCGTTGGTCCCCCTACAAGGACAGTGAACACTGAAGCTTTCTTT. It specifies CSVGPPTRTVNTEAFF.

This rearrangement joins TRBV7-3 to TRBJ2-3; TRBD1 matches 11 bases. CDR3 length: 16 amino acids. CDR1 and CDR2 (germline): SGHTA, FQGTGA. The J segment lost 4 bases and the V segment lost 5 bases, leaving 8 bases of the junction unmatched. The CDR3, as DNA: TGTGCCAGCAGCCCCCTAGGACAGGGGGCTTCAGATACGCAGTATTTT. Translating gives CASSPLGQGASDTQYF.

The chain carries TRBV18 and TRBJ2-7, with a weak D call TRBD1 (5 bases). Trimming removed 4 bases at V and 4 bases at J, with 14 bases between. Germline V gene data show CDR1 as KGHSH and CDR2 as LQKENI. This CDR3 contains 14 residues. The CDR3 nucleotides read TGTGCCAGCTCACGGGGCCTCCTTGTGTACGAGCAGTACTTC. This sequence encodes CASSRGLLVYEQYF.

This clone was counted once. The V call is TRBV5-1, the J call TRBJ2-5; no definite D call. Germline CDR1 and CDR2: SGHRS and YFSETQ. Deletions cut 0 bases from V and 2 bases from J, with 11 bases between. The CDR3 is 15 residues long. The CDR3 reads CASSLEPGWQETQYF. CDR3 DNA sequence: TGCGCCAGCAGCTTGGAGCCCGGTTGGCAAGAGACCCAGTACTTC.

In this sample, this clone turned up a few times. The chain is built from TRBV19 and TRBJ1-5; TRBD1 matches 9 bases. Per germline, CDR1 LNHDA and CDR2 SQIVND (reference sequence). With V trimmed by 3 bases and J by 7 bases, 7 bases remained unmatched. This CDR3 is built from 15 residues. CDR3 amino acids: CASSMGDRVKQPQHF. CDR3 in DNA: TGTGCCAGTAGTATGGGGGACAGGGTGAAGCAGCCCCAGCATTTT.

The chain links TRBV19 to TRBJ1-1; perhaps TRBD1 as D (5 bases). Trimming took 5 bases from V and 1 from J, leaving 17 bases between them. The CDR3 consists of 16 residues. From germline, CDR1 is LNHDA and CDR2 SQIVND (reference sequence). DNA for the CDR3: TGTGCCAGTAGTGTGGGGAGGGGCATTAGGAACACTGAAGCTTTCTTT. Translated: CASSVGRGIRNTEAFF. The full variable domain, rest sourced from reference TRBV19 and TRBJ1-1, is DGGITQSPKYLFRKEGQNVTLSCEQNLNHDAMYWYRQDPGQGLRLIYYSQIVNDFQKGDIAEGYSVSREKKESFPLTVTSAQKNPTAFYLCASSVGRGIRNTEAFFGQGTRLTVV.

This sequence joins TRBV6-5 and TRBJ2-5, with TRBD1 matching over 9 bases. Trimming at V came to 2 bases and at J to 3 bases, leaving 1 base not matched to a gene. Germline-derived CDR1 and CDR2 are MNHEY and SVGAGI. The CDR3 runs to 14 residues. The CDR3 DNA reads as TGTGCCAGCAGTTACGGACAGGGGAAAGAGACCCAGTACTTC. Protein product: CASSYGQGKETQYF.